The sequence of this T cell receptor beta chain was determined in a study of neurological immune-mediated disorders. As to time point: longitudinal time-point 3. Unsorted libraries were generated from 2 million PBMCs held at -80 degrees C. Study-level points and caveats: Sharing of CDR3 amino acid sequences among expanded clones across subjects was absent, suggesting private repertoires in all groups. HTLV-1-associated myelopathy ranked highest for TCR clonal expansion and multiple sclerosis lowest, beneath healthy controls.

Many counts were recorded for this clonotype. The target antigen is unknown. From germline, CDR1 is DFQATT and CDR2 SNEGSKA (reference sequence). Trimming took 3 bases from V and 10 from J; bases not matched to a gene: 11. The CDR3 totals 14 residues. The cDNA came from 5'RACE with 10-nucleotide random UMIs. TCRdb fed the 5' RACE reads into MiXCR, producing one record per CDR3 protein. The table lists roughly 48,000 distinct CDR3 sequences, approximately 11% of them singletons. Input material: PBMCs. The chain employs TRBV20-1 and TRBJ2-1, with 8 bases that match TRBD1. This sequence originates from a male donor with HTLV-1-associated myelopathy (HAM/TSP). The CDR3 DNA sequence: TGCAGTGCTAGGGCCGGGACAGGACCCGGAGAGCAGTTCTTC. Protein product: CSARAGTGPGEQFF.